This TCR beta chain was captured in a study of blood T cells in healthy people across ages. Study summary: There was about one barcoded beta molecule captured by template switching per two T cells.

With regard to this clonotype: What it binds is not known. At one of its ends the junction is not consistent with the germline gene, which may arise from a read error.

There are 15 residues in the CDR3. Germline lookup yields CDR1 SGHTA and CDR2 FQGNSA. Study-wide findings and caveats: Unsorted PBMC material precluded a definitive naive versus antigen-experienced comparison. Naive CD4+ cell counts and diversity both ran higher in long-lived than in aged donors.

Alongside a J-beta primer mix, a sample-barcoded 5' primer served in a second PCR lasting roughly 6 to 11 cycles. Each CDR3 protein is one row after TCRdb ran MiXCR on the 5' RACE reads. In the table there are some 1.4 million distinct CDR3 sequences, roughly 40% of which are singletons. The chain has TRBV7-2 and TRBJ2-2; no reliable D call. Sequencing was carried out using blood. The source is a woman in her late teens or twenties in good health. The CDR3 here is CASSLVSANTRELFF. CDR3 in DNA: TGTGCCAGCAGCTTAGTCAGCGCGAACACCAGGGAGCTGTTTTTT. Full variable domain (missing parts from reference TRBV7-2 and TRBJ2-2): GAGVSQSPSNKVTEKGKDVELRCDPISGHTALYWYRQSLGQGLEFLIYFQGNSAPDKSGLPSDRFSAERTGGSVSTLTIQRTQQEDSAVYLCASSLVSANTRELFFGEGSRLTVL.